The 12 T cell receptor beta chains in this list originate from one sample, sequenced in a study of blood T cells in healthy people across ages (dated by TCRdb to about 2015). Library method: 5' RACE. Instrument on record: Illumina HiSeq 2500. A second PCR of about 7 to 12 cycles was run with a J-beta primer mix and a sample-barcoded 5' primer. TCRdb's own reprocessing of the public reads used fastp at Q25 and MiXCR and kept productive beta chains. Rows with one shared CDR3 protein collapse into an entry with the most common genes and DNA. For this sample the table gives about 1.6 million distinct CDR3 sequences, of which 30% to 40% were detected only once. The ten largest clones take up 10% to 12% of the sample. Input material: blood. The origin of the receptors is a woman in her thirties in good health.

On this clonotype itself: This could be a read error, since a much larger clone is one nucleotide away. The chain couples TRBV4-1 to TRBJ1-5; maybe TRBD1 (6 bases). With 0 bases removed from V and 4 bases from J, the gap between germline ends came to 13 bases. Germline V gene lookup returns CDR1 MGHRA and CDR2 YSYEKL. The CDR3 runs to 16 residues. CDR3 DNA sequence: TGCGCCAGCAGCCAAGAAACAGGGAGAGGGAATCAGCCCCAGCATTTT. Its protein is CASSQETGRGNQPQHF.

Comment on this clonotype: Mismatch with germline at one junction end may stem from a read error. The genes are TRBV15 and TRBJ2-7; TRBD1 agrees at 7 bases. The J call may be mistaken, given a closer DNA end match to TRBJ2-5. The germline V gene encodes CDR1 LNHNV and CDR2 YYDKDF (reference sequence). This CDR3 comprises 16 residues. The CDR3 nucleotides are TGTGCCACCAGCGGAGAGCCGTGGCAGGGGGTTGGGACCCAGTACTTC. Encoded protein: CATSGEPWQGVGTQYF.

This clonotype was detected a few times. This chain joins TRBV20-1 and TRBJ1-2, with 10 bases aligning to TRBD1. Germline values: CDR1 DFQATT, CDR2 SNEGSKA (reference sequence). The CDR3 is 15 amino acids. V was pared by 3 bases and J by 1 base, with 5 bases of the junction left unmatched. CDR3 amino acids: CSARGDRGFNYGYTF. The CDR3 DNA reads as TGCAGTGCTAGGGGGGACAGGGGATTTAACTATGGCTACACCTTC.

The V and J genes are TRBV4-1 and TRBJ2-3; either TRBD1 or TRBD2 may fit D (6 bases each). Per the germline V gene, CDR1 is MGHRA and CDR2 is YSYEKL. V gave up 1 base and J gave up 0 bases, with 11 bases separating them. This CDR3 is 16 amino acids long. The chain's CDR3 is CASSQVPGASTDTQYF. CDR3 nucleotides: TGCGCCAGCAGCCAAGTTCCGGGGGCTAGCACAGATACGCAGTATTTT.

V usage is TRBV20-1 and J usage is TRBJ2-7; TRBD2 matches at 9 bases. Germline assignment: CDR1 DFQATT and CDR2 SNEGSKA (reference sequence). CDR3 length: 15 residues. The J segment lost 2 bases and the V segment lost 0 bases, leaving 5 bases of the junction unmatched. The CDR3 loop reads CSARDLKREAYEQYF. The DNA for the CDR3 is TGCAGTGCTAGAGATCTTAAGCGGGAGGCCTACGAGCAGTACTTC.

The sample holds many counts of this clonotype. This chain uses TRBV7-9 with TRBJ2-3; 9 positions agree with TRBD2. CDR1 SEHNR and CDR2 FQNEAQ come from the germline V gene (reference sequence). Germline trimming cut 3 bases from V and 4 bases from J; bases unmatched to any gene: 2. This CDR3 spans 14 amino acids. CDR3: CASSFQREADTQYF. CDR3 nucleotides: TGTGCCAGCAGCTTTCAGCGGGAGGCAGATACGCAGTATTTT. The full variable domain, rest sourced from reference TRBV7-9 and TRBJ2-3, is DTGVSQNPRHKITKRGQNVTFRCDPISEHNRLYWYRQTLGQGPEFLTYFQNEAQLEKSRLLSDRFSAERPKGSFSTLEIQRTEQGDSAMYLCASSFQREADTQYFGPGTRLTVL.

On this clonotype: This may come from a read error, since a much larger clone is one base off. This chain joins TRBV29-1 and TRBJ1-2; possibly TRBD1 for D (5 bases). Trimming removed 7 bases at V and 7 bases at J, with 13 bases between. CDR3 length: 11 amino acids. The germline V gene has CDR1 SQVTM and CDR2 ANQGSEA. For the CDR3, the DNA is TGCAGCGGCTGGGGCGTTAGTGGCTACACCTTC. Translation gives CSGWGVSGYTF.

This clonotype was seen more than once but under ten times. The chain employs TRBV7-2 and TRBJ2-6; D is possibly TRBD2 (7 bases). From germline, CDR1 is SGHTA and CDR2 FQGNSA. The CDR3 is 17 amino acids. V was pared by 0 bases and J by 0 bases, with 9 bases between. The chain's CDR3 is CASSLAGGDSGANVLTF. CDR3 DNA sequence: TGTGCCAGCAGCTTAGCAGGGGGGGACTCTGGGGCCAACGTCCTGACTTTC.

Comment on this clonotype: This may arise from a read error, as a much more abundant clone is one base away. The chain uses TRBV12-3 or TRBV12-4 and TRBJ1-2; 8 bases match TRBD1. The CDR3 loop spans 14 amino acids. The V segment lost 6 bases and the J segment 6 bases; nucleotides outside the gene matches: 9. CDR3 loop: CASRTDRATHGYTF. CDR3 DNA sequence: TGTGCCAGCAGAACGGACAGGGCGACACATGGCTACACCTTC.

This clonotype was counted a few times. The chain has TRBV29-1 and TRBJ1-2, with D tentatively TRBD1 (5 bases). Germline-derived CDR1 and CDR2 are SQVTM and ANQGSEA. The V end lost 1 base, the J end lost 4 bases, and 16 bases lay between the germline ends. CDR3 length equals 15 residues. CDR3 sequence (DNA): TGCAGCGTTGAAGGCTTTTTACTTGGGGGCTATGGCTACACCTTC. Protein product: CSVEGFLLGGYGYTF.

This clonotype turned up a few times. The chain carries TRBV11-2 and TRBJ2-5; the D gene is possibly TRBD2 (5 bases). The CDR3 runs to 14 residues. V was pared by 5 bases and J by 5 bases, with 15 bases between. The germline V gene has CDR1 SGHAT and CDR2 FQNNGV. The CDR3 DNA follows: TGTGCCAGCAGCCTAGCAGGACCCGGGGAGACCCAGTACTTC. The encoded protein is CASSLAGPGETQYF. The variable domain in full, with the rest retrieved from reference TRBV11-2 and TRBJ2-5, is EAGVAQSPRYKIIEKRQSVAFWCNPISGHATLYWYQQILGQGPKLLIQFQNNGVVDDSQLPKDRFSAERLKGVDSTLKIQPAKLEDSAVYLCASSLAGPGETQYFGPGTRLLVL.

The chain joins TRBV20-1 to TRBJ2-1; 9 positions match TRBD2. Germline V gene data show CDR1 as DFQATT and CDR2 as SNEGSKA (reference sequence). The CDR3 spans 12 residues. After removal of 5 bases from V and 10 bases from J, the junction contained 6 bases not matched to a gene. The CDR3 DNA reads TGCAGTGCTTACGGACTAGCGCGGGAGCAGTTCTTC. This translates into CSAYGLAREQFF.